This T cell receptor (beta chain) was sequenced in a study of CD8+CD57+ T cells in acquired aplastic anemia. In the study overall: DNA from sorted CD4+ and CD8+ cells averaged around 3 ug. Whole-study results and caveats: Shared by patients and controls, 25 to 30 CD8+ CDR3s were abundant in patients.

With regard to this clonotype: The antigen is unknown.

Patients who underwent sequencing had shown CD8+CD57+ cell expansion by flow cytometry. With no exception, the patients had severe acquired aplastic anemia. At the time of blood sampling, patients had not yet received any therapy. CDR3 length: 16 residues. Germline CDR1 and CDR2: SGDLS and YYNGEE. The V end was cut by 0 bases, the J end by 0 bases, with 10 bases between. CDR3 and TCR beta VDJ profiling relied on genomic DNA as the template. TCRdb processed the reads anew with MiXCR; each CDR3 protein has one entry. The data show 450,000 to 600,000 distinct CDR3 sequences, less than 35% seen once. The V call is TRBV9, the J call TRBJ2-1; D call uncertain. This receptor was taken from a human donor with aplastic anemia. What was sequenced was sorted CD4+, CD8+, or CD8+CD57+ T cells (not recorded which) from PBMCs. CDR3 residues: CASSVAYQSSYNEQFF. Written as DNA, the CDR3 is TGTGCCAGCAGCGTAGCCTACCAGAGCTCCTACAATGAGCAGTTCTTC.